This TCR beta chain was profiled in a study of Graves' ophthalmopathy and Graves' hyperthyroidism. Study results and caveats: Discrimination between ophthalmopathy and stable hyperthyroidism by a 13-signature model showed nearly 90% sensitivity and more than 65% specificity. Most clonotypes expanded in thyroid above 0.001 frequency were present in blood too.

Other autoimmune disease, uncontrolled infection, pregnancy and lactation led to exclusion. The PBMCs originated from roughly 10 ml of fresh peripheral blood. In its sample, this clonotype was seen many times. Its antigen is unknown. Using RNA transcripts, the TCR beta CDR3 regions were amplified. The first-round RT-PCR employed HTBI primers together with the Qiagen OneStep RT-PCR kit. A multiplex PCR was then performed as the second round. TCRdb reprocessed the multiplex PCR reads with MiXCR, giving one entry per CDR3 protein. The sample includes 200,000 to 250,000 distinct CDR3 sequences, less than 30% of them seen just once. The sequence was obtained from a man in his fifties with Graves' ophthalmopathy. Sequenced material: peripheral blood.

The chain's CDR3 is CAATGAPPGANVLTF. For the CDR3, the DNA is TGTGCCGCGACAGGTGCCCCCCCTGGGGCCAACGTCCTGACTTTC. The chain recombines TRBV28 with TRBJ2-6, with a possible D match to TRBD1 (6 bases). The V and J ends lost 11 bases and 2 bases respectively, with 16 bases between them. This CDR3 has 15 residues. Germline lookup yields CDR1 MDHEN and CDR2 SYDVKM.